This note documents a single T cell receptor (beta chain) sequence. Its antigen is undetermined. The source of the sample is a study of cytomegalovirus exposure and HLA in healthy donors. General study points: In an earlier analysis, about 87% or about 30%: the productive usage of most TCR beta V segments. What was likely a sequencing artifact was a cluster of highly shared sequence variants.

Both 60 Vbeta primers and 13 Jbeta primers went into the PCR. Clones were read by immunoSEQ multiplex PCR, and TCRdb kept only the in-frame ones, dropping some. Of about 200,000 clones in the sample, about 70% were seen once. The CDR3 length is 15 residues. Germline V gives CDR1 LGHNA, CDR2 YNFKEQ. The V gene end was trimmed by 1 base and the J gene end by 4 bases; junction bases not matched to a gene: 3. Donors had nominal health at sampling but likely had unrecorded immune exposures. The rearrangement joins TRBV4-2 to TRBJ2-5; TRBD1 matches 10 bases. This receptor was obtained from a man aged 40-55 years in good health and CMV-seropositive. Sequencing was performed on PBMCs. The CDR3 coding sequence is TGTGCCAGCAGCCAAGTTGGGACAGGGGTAGAGACCCAGTACTTC. Amino acid sequence: CASSQVGTGVETQYF.